Only a few counts were recorded for the clone carrying this TCR beta chain. TCRdb fed the RT-PCR reads into MiXCR, producing one record per CDR3 protein. The sample contains about a million distinct CDR3 sequences, 15% to 20% of which appear only once. Unmatched junction bases numbered 10, after V lost 2 bases and J lost 5 bases. From germline, CDR1 is SGHTA and CDR2 FQGNSA. The CDR3 contains 17 residues. The data belong to a study of patients and donors after allogeneic stem cell transplantation. Source material: blood, either unsorted or a sorted T cell fraction (not recorded which). The TCR sequence derives from a human donor who was either an allogeneic HSCT recipient or a stem cell or donor lymphocyte infusion donor (not recorded which). It is not recorded whose cells these are; they may come from a transplant donor. The V gene is TRBV7-2, the J gene TRBJ2-2; TRBD2 matches at 8 bases. The CDR3 DNA follows: TGTGCCAGCAGCTTAAGTAGCGGGGCCCCCGGGACCGGGGAGCTGTTTTTT. Amino acid sequence: CASSLSSGAPGTGELFF. Full variable domain (rest looked up from reference TRBV7-2 and TRBJ2-2): GAGVSQSPSNKVTEKGKDVELRCDPISGHTALYWYRQSLGQGLEFLIYFQGNSAPDKSGLPSDRFSAERTGGSVSTLTIQRTQQEDSAVYLCASSLSSGAPGTGELFFGEGSRLTVL.